This record concerns one T cell receptor (beta chain) sequence. The source of the sample is a study of PD-L1 blockade in urothelial cancer. Germline CDR1 is SGHNT and CDR2 is YYREEE (reference sequence). J lost 7 bases, V lost 3 bases, and 11 bases had no gene match. The CDR3 has 17 amino acids. Stated time point: peripheral blood 6 weeks after treatment start. Clones were sequenced by immunoSEQ multiplex PCR, and TCRdb holds only the in-frame ones, with some missing. The sample yields around 120,000 clones, about 89% seen once. The V and J genes are TRBV5-4 and TRBJ2-1; 12 nucleotides line up with TRBD2. This TCR came from a man between 60 and 75 years old with urothelial cancer. The sample here was PBMCs, taken around atezolizumab (anti-PD-L1) treatment. The CDR3 reads CASSSGGVTSGRNEQFF. In DNA form, the CDR3 reads TGTGCCAGCAGCTCGGGAGGGGTAACTAGCGGGAGGAATGAGCAGTTCTTC.